Following are 23 T cell receptor beta chains from one sample sequenced in a study of blood T cell repertoires in COVID-19. Sequencing used immunoSEQ multiplex PCR; TCRdb keeps in-frame clones, though not all of them. There are roughly 250,000 clones in the sample; roughly 86% occur only once, and around 1.6% lies in the top ten. Sequences were obtained from PBMCs or T cells enriched from blood (not recorded which). These receptors all come from a woman aged 45-59 years who had recovered from COVID-19.

J is TRBJ2-1 and V is TRBV19, with 9 positions matching TRBD2. The V gene end was trimmed by 6 bases and the J gene end by 1 base; junction bases not matched to a gene: 7. The germline CDR1 and CDR2 sequences are LNHDA and SQIVND (reference sequence). This CDR3 spans 16 amino acids. This CDR3 reads CASSLGSGGSYNEQFF. CDR3 coding DNA: TGTGCCAGTAGCCTAGGGAGCGGGGGGTCCTACAATGAGCAGTTCTTC. The full variable domain, with the rest looked up from reference TRBV19 and TRBJ2-1, is DGGITQSPKYLFRKEGQNVTLSCEQNLNHDAMYWYRQDPGQGLRLIYYSQIVNDFQKGDIAEGYSVSREKKESFPLTVTSAQKNPTAFYLCASSLGSGGSYNEQFFGPGTRLTVL.

The gene calls are TRBV10-3 and TRBJ2-3; the match to TRBD2 covers 10 bases. J gave up 4 bases and V 1 base, and 2 bases lay outside the gene matches. Germline V gene data show CDR1 as ENHRY and CDR2 as SYGVKD. This CDR3 is built from 15 residues. The CDR3 coding sequence is TGTGCCATCAGTGAGTTAACTAGCGGGGCAGATACGCAGTATTTT. It yields the protein CAISELTSGADTQYF.

V and J are TRBV18 and TRBJ1-1; D unclear. The germline V and J ends were trimmed by 4 bases and 6 bases, with 18 bases remaining between them. The germline gives CDR1 KGHSH, CDR2 LQKENI. CDR3 length equals 15 residues. The CDR3 DNA is TGTGCCAGCTCACACGGAACAACAGTTTTGGCTGAAGCTTTCTTT. It encodes CASSHGTTVLAEAFF.

The chain's CDR3 is CASSPGTTLSSGNTIYF. The DNA of the CDR3 is TGCGCCAGCAGCCCGGGAACTACACTGAGCTCTGGAAACACCATATATTTT. V usage is TRBV5-1 and J usage is TRBJ1-3; D remains unclear. Trimming cost V 4 bases and J 0 bases, with 17 bases left between them. CDR1 is SGHRS, CDR2 YFSETQ, per germline. The CDR3 totals 17 residues. Using reference TRBV5-1 and TRBJ1-3 for the parts outside the CDR3, the full variable domain is KAGVTQTPRYLIKTRGQQVTLSCSPISGHRSVSWYQQTPGQGLQFLFEYFSETQRNKGNFPGRFSGRQFSNSRSEMNVSTLELGDSALYLCASSPGTTLSSGNTIYFGEGSWLTVV.

The chain has TRBV7-2 and TRBJ2-2; TRBD1 aligns across 7 bases. Per the germline V gene, CDR1 is SGHTA and CDR2 is FQGNSA. The CDR3 totals 14 residues. V shed 4 bases, J shed 6 bases, and the junction held 5 bases outside the gene matches. The CDR3 reads CASSSRTGAGELFF. The CDR3 DNA is TGTGCCAGCAGCTCCAGAACAGGGGCCGGGGAGCTGTTTTTT.

This chain joins TRBV27 and TRBJ1-6; D is possibly TRBD1 (6 bases). V was pared by 7 bases and J by 9 bases, with 10 bases between. Looked up from germline, CDR1 is MNHEY and CDR2 is SMNVEV (reference sequence). This CDR3 spans 12 amino acids. DNA for the CDR3: TGTGCCAGCAAAGACAGGTTTTCACCCCTCCACTTT. It codes for CASKDRFSPLHF.

The rearrangement links TRBV5-4 to TRBJ2-5; 12 bases fit TRBD2. This CDR3 comprises 16 residues. Germline V gene data show CDR1 as SGHNT and CDR2 as YYREEE (reference sequence). V lost 3 bases to trimming and J lost 1 base; unmatched junction nucleotides: 4. The CDR3 region has the DNA TGTGCCAGCAGCTCGTCGACTAGCGGGGGCCAAGAGACCCAGTACTTC. Translated, it gives CASSSSTSGGQETQYF.

This clone was counted between two and nine times. The chain couples TRBV9 to TRBJ1-3, with 7 bases identical to TRBD1. Germline V gene sequence: CDR1 SGDLS, CDR2 YYNGEE. V lost 0 bases, J lost 4 bases, and 10 bases stayed unmatched. CDR3 size: 17 residues. This chain's CDR3 is CASSVGLGGAGGNTIYF. The CDR3 DNA reads as TGTGCCAGCAGCGTAGGGTTAGGGGGCGCTGGGGGAAACACCATATATTTT.

J is TRBJ2-3 and V is TRBV7-9; D unclear. V was clipped by 2 bases and J by 8 bases, with 17 bases between them. Germline assignment: CDR1 SEHNR and CDR2 FQNEAQ (reference sequence). This CDR3 has 15 residues. CDR3 protein: CASSLSSLVMSTQYF. The CDR3 DNA reads as TGTGCCAGCAGCTTATCCTCTCTTGTAATGAGTACGCAGTATTTT.

The genes are TRBV11-2 and TRBJ2-7; 7 bases are a match to TRBD1. CDR1 and CDR2 (germline): SGHAT, FQNNGV. The CDR3 contains 16 residues. The V gene end was trimmed by 6 bases and the J gene end by 0 bases; junction bases not matched to a gene: 11. This chain's CDR3 is CASSPRGPGGSYEQYF. The CDR3 nucleotides read TGTGCCAGCAGTCCTAGGGGGCCAGGGGGCTCCTACGAGCAGTACTTC.

V and J are TRBV7-9 and TRBJ2-1; 13 positions match TRBD2. V lost 6 bases to trimming and J lost 3 bases; unmatched junction nucleotides: 8. CDR3 size: 17 residues. CDR1 SEHNR and CDR2 FQNEAQ come from the germline V gene (reference sequence). This chain's CDR3 is CASRGLAGNANYNEQFF. As DNA, the CDR3 is TGTGCCAGCAGGGGACTAGCGGGAAATGCTAACTACAATGAGCAGTTCTTC.

This clone was recorded only once. The J gene is TRBJ2-3, the V gene TRBV2; 7 nucleotides match TRBD1. The CDR3 loop spans 15 amino acids. V shed 7 bases, J shed 3 bases, and the junction held 10 bases outside the gene matches. Germline V gene lookup returns CDR1 SNHLY and CDR2 FYNNEI. CDR3 amino acids: CASIRNRGGTDTQYF. The CDR3 DNA is TGTGCCAGCATAAGAAACAGGGGTGGAACAGATACGCAGTATTTT. Full variable domain (remainder filled in from reference TRBV2 and TRBJ2-3): EPEVTQTPSHQVTQMGQEVILRCVPISNHLYFYWYRQILGQKVEFLVSFYNNEISEKSEIFDDQFSVERPDGSNFTLKIRSTKLEDSAMYFCASIRNRGGTDTQYFGPGTRLTVL.

The chain is built from TRBV18 and TRBJ2-1, with 7 bases aligning to TRBD2. The germline V gene has CDR1 KGHSH and CDR2 LQKENI. This CDR3 is built from 16 residues. V dropped 3 bases and J dropped 3; count of bases not matched to a gene: 8. This CDR3 is CASSPEAGKVYNEQFF. The CDR3, as DNA: TGTGCCAGCTCACCGGAAGCGGGAAAGGTCTACAATGAGCAGTTCTTC.

The chain is built from TRBV7-2 and TRBJ2-1; tentatively, D is TRBD2 (6 bases). With 3 bases removed from V and 4 bases from J, the gap between germline ends came to 16 bases. The germline V gene has CDR1 SGHTA and CDR2 FQGNSA. The CDR3 loop spans 16 amino acids. This chain's CDR3 is CASSLGLGGRYNEQFF. DNA for the CDR3: TGTGCCAGCAGCTTGGGACTTGGAGGGCGATACAATGAGCAGTTCTTC.

The chain joins TRBV25-1 to TRBJ1-1, with D possibly matching TRBD1 (5 bases). V was shortened by 8 bases and J by 8 bases, with 12 bases between the two germline ends. Germline V gene sequence: CDR1 MGHDK, CDR2 SYGVNS. The CDR3 length is 11 residues. In nucleotides, the CDR3 is TGTGCCAGCGCTTTCCGGGGGGAAGCTTTCTTT. Its protein product is CASAFRGEAFF.

CDR3 in DNA: TGTGCCAGCAGCGTAGAAGGGGCCAGGGGTCACGAGCAGTACTTC. The encoded protein is CASSVEGARGHEQYF. This chain uses TRBV9 with TRBJ2-7, with D perhaps matching TRBD1 (6 bases). V was cut by 0 bases and J by 5 bases, with 15 bases left in between. Germline CDR1 is SGDLS and CDR2 is YYNGEE. The CDR3 length is 15 residues.

This clone was detected a few times. The V call is TRBV5-4, the J call TRBJ1-6, with 8 bases that match TRBD1. The germline V gene has CDR1 SGHNT and CDR2 YYREEE (reference sequence). The CDR3 is 15 residues long. V was clipped by 4 bases and J by 6 bases; unmatched bases: 6. The CDR3 DNA is TGTGCCAGCAGCCGCTGGACAGGGAGTAATTCACCCCTCCACTTT. This gives the protein CASSRWTGSNSPLHF.

The rearrangement links TRBV19 to TRBJ2-1, with a tentative D call TRBD2 (6 bases). Trimming cost V 7 bases and J 5 bases, with 12 bases left between them. The germline CDR1 and CDR2 sequences are LNHDA and SQIVND (reference sequence). CDR3 length: 13 residues. The CDR3 DNA sequence: TGTGCCAGTAACAATATAGCGGACAATGAGCAGTTCTTC. Encoded protein: CASNNIADNEQFF.

The gene calls are TRBV12-5 and TRBJ2-1; 7 bases match TRBD2. The J segment lost 4 bases and the V segment lost 1 base, leaving 10 bases of the junction unmatched. The CDR3 has 17 residues. In germline, CDR1 is LGHNT, CDR2 FRNRAP. Here the CDR3 reads CASGLGGSLREYNEQFF. The CDR3 nucleotides read TGTGCTAGTGGTTTGGGGGGTTCATTGCGGGAGTACAATGAGCAGTTCTTC.

This sequence joins TRBV10-1 and TRBJ1-6; TRBD1 matches 8 bases. CDR1 is WNHNN and CDR2 is SYGVQD in the germline V gene (reference sequence). The CDR3 sequence is 16 residues long. Unmatched junction bases numbered 11, after V lost 4 bases and J lost 9 bases. The CDR3 region has the DNA TGCGCCAGCAGTGGTCGGACAGGGCCAAGGGCTTCACCCCTCCACTTT. Protein: CASSGRTGPRASPLHF.

V and J are TRBV7-2 and TRBJ2-1, with a tentative D call TRBD1 (6 bases). Trimming pared 1 base from V and 9 bases from J, leaving 16 bases between. This CDR3 comprises 15 residues. CDR1 and CDR2 from the germline V gene are SGHTA and FQGNSA. The CDR3 region is CASSLGRNREGEQFF. As DNA, the CDR3 is TGTGCCAGCAGCTTAGGAAGAAACAGGGAAGGTGAGCAGTTCTTC.

This chain uses TRBV28 with TRBJ1-5; a weak D match, TRBD1 (5 bases). CDR3 length equals 16 residues. Germline V gene data show CDR1 as MDHEN and CDR2 as SYDVKM. V was trimmed by 3 bases and J by 0 bases, leaving 12 bases between them. In DNA, the CDR3 is TGTGCCAGCAGTTTTAGGACACCTAATAGCAATCAGCCCCAGCATTTT. Its translation: CASSFRTPNSNQPQHF.

The chain combines TRBV10-3 with TRBJ1-4; 7 nucleotides align to TRBD1. Looked up from germline, CDR1 is ENHRY and CDR2 is SYGVKD. The junction had 2 bases not matched to a gene; V was cut back by 4 bases and J by 6 bases. The CDR3 loop spans 13 amino acids. The DNA of the CDR3 is TGTGCCATCAGTGCCGACAGGGATGAAAAACTGTTTTTT. Its protein product is CAISADRDEKLFF.